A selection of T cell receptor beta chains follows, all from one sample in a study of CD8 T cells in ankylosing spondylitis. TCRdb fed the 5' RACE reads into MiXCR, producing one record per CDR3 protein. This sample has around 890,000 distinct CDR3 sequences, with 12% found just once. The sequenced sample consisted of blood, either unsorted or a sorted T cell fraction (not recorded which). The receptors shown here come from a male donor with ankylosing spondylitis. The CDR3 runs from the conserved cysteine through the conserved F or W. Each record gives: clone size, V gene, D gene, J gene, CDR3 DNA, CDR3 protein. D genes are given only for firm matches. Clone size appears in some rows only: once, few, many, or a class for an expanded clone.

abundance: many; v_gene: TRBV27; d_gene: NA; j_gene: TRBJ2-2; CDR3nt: TGTGCCAGCAGTTTAAGAATAACCACCGGGGAGCTGTTTTTT; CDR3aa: CASSLRITTGELFF
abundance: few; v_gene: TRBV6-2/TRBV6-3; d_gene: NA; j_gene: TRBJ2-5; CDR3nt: TGTGCCAGCAGTCGCCGGGAAAGAATCCAGTACTTC; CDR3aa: CASSRRERIQYF
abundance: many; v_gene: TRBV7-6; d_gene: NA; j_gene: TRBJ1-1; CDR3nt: TGTGCCAGCAGGCTTTCTTGGAACACTGAAGCTTTCTTT; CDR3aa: CASRLSWNTEAFF
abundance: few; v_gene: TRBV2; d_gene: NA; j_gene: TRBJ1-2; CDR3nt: TGTGCCAGCAGCCTCGCGAGGGGCAGGGGATGGTATGGCTACACCTTC; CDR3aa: CASSLARGRGWYGYTF
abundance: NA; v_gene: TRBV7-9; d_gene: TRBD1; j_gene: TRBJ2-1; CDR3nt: TGTGCCAGCAGTTCTGGGACAGGTCGGTATGAGCAGTTCTTC; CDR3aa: CASSSGTGRYEQFF
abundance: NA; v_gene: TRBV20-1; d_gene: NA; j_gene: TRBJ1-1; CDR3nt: TGCAGTGCTAAAAAGGGAGGCCGGGGCATGAACACTGAAGCTTTCTTT; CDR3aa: CSAKKGGRGMNTEAFF
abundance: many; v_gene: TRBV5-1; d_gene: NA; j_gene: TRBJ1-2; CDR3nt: TGCGCCAGCAGCATGGCCGAGTTCTATGGCTACACCTTC; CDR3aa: CASSMAEFYGYTF
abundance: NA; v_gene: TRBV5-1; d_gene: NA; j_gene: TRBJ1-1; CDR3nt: TGCGCCAGCCGGCAAGCGATTATGAACACTGAAGCTTTCTTT; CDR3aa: CASRQAIMNTEAFF
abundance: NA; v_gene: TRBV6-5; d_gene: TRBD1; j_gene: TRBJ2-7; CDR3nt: TGTGCCAGCAGTTATTTAGGACAGGAGGCTTACGAGCAGTACTTC; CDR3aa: CASSYLGQEAYEQYF
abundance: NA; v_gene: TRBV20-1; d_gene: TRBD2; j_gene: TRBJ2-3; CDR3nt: TGCAGTGCTAGTCAAGGGACTAGCGCCACAGATACGCAGTATTTT; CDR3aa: CSASQGTSATDTQYF
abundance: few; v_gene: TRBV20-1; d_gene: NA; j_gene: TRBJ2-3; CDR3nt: TGCAGTGCCCACTTAAGACCCACAGATACGCAGTATTTT; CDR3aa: CSAHLRPTDTQYF
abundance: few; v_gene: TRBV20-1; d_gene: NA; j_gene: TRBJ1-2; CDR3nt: TGCAGTGCCCCCCTGCCAGGCTATGGCTACACCTTC; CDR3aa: CSAPLPGYGYTF
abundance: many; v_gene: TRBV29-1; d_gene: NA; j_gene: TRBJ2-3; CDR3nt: TGCAGCGCCGGGTCGGGGAGTACAGATACGCAGTATTTT; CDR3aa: CSAGSGSTDTQYF
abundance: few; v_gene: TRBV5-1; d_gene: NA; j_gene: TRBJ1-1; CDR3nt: TGCGCCAGCAGCGCTACAGGGTGGGAGAACACTGAAGCTTTCTTT; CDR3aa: CASSATGWENTEAFF
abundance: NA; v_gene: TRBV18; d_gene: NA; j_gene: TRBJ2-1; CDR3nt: TGTGCCAGCTCACCAGGGCTCGTAAACAATGAGCAGTTCTTC; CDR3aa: CASSPGLVNNEQFF
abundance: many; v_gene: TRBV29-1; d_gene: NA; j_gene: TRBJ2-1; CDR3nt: TGCAGCGTTGAAGGAAGAAGGTCCTACAATGAGCAGTTCTTC; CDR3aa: CSVEGRRSYNEQFF
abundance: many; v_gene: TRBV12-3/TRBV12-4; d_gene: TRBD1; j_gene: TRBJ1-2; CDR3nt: TGTGCCAGCAGTTATCGACAGGGGCGGACCTATGGCTACACCTTC; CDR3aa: CASSYRQGRTYGYTF
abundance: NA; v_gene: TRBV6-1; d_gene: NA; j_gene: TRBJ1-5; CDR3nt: TGTGCCAGCAGCCCTACGCTAGATCAGCCCCAGCATTTT; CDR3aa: CASSPTLDQPQHF
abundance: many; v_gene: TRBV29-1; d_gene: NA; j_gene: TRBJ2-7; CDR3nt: TGCAGCGTAGCCACAGGGCCGGGCTCCTACGAGCAGTACTTC; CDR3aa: CSVATGPGSYEQYF
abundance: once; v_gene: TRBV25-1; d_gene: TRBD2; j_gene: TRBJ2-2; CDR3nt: TGTGCCAGCATGCGGGAGGGCGGCACCGGGGAGCTGTTTTTT; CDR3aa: CASMREGGTGELFF
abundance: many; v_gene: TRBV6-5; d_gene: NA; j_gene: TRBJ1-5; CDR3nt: TGTGCCAGCAGTTTCGACAGGTGGGGTTATCAGCCCCAGCATTTT; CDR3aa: CASSFDRWGYQPQHF
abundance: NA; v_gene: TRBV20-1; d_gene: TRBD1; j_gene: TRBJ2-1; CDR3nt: TGCAGTGCTAGAGCGGGACAGGGAGGTTTCAATGAGCAGTTCTTC; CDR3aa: CSARAGQGGFNEQFF
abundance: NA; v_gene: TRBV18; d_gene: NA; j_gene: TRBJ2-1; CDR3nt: TGTGCCAGCTCACCACCGGTCAGGGGCAATGAGCAGTTCTTC; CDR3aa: CASSPPVRGNEQFF
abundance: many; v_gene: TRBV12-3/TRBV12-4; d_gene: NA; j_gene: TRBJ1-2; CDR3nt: TGTGCCAGCACCACCGGGACGGGCGGCTACACCTTC; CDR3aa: CASTTGTGGYTF
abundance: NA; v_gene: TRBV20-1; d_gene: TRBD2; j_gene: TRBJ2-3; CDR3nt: TGCAGTGCTTGGACTAGCGGGAGATCAGATACGCAGTATTTT; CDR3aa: CSAWTSGRSDTQYF
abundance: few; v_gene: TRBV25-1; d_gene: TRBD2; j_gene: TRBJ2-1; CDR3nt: TGTGCCAGCAGTGAGTTTGGACTAGCGGGAAATGAGCAGTTCTTC; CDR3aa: CASSEFGLAGNEQFF
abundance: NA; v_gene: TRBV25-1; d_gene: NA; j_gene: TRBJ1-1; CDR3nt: TGTGCCAGCAGAGGGTCTACTATACCTCCATCTCAAGCTTTCTTT; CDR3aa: CASRGSTIPPSQAFF
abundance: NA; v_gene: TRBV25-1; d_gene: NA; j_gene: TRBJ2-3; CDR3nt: TGTGCCAGCAGCGGACCCTTTGAAAGCACAGATACGCAGTATTTT; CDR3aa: CASSGPFESTDTQYF
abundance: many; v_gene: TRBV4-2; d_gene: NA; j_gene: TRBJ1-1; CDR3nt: TGTGCCAGCAGAAGTACGCCGGGGCTTGGTACTGAAGCTTTCTTT; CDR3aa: CASRSTPGLGTEAFF
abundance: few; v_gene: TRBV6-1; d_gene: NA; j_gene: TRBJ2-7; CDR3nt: TGTGCCAGCAGAGACAGGCCCCAGTCCTACGAGCAGTACTTC; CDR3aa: CASRDRPQSYEQYF
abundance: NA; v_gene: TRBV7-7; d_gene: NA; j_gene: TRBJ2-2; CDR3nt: TGTGCTAGCACCGCCCAGCCCACCGGGGAGCTGTTTTTT; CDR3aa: CASTAQPTGELFF
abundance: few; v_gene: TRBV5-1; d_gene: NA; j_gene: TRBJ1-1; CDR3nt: TGCGCCAGCAGCCCGGACAGTCAGAACACTGAAGCTTTCTTT; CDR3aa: CASSPDSQNTEAFF
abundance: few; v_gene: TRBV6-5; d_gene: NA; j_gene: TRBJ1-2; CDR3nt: TGTGCCAGCACTTCGACAGCTACGAGGGGCTATGGCTACACCTTC; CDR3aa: CASTSTATRGYGYTF
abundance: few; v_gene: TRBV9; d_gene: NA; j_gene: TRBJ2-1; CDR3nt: TGTGCCAGCAGCACGGGAGCGTCCTACAATGAGCAGTTCTTC; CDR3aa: CASSTGASYNEQFF
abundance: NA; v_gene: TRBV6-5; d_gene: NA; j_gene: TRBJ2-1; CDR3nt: TGTGCCAGCAGTTCGGATTGGGCTAGATACAATGAGCAGTTCTTC; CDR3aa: CASSSDWARYNEQFF
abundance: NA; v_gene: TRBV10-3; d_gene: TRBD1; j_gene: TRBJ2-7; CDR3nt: TGTGCCATCAGTGAGAGGACAGGGGCCTCCTACGAGCAGTACTTC; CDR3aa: CAISERTGASYEQYF
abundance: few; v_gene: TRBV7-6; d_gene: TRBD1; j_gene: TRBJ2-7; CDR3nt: TGTGCCAGCAGCTTAGAGGGGACAGGGAGCTACGAGCAGTACTTC; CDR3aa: CASSLEGTGSYEQYF
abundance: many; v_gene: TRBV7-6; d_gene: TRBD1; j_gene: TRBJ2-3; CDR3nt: TGTGCCAGCAGCTTAGGGACAGGATCTAGCACAGATACGCAGTATTTT; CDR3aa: CASSLGTGSSTDTQYF
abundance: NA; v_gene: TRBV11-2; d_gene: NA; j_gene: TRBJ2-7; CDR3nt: TGTGCCAGCAGTCAAGGACCAGGGAGCGAGCAGTACTTC; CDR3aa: CASSQGPGSEQYF
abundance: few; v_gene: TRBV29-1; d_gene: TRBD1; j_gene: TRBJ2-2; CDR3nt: TGCAGCGTGAAAGGACAGGGGCGCCTTGTTGGCACCGGGGAGCTGTTTTTT; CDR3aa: CSVKGQGRLVGTGELFF
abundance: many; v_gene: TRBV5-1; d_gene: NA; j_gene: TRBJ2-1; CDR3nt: TGCGCCAGCAGCTTGGACCGGGGAACAGACAATGAGCAGTTCTTC; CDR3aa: CASSLDRGTDNEQFF
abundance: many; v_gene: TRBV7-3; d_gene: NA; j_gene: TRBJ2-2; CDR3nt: TGTGCCAGCAGCTCGGGACCGAACACCGGGGAGCTGTTTTTT; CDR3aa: CASSSGPNTGELFF
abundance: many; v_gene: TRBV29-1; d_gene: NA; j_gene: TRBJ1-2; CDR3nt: TGCAGCGTGGGCGGGACCGCAGGCTACACCTTC; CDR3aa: CSVGGTAGYTF
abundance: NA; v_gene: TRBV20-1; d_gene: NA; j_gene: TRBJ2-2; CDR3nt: TGCAGTGCTAGACACTCCTTGGGGCCCGGGGAGCTGTTTTTT; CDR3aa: CSARHSLGPGELFF
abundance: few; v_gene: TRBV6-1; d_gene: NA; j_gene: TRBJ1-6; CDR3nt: TGTGCCAGCAGTGTATGGCCCCCGATATCGGCCCTCCACTTT; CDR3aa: CASSVWPPISALHF